This TCR beta chain stems from a study of identical twins. The study's findings and limits: Conclusions were drawn cross-sectionally by statistical analysis, without following the same donors. Analyses of zero insertions could be partly confounded by invariant MAIT and iNKT cells.

A universal primer site arose from template switching, and cDNA bore unique molecular identifiers. TCRdb used MiXCR to reprocess the 5' RACE reads, holding one entry per CDR3 protein. The data contain over 600,000 distinct CDR3 sequences, about 20% of them seen just once; the ten biggest clones take up 4% to 4.5%. In regard to this clonotype: Its antigen remains unidentified.

CDR3 length: 16 residues. With V trimmed by 6 bases and J by 3 bases, 7 bases remained unmatched. The germline V gene encodes CDR1 SGHKS and CDR2 YYEKEE (reference sequence). This sample was also put to use in a study of T cells expressing NK-cell markers. That work contributes: Eight donors were sequenced, of whom seven were HCMV-seropositive, while the remaining one was HCMV-seronegative.

The V call is TRBV5-5, the J call TRBJ1-6; 9 bases align to TRBD1. Sequenced input: PBMCs. This receptor was identified in a woman between 18 and 29 years old in good health. The CDR3 reads CASNIQGAVYNSPLHF. For the CDR3, the DNA is TGTGCCAGCAATATACAGGGGGCGGTCTATAATTCACCCCTCCACTTT.